This TCR beta chain was identified in a study of T-cell reconstitution after alpha-beta-depleted transplantation in children. Unique molecular identifiers were used in preparing the TCRbeta library. MiXCR was run by TCRdb on the PCR reads, yielding one entry per CDR3 protein. The top ten hold roughly 14% of the sample, which has about 580,000 distinct CDR3 sequences, about 23% seen once. This clonotype was found a few times. Deletions cut 3 bases from V and 2 bases from J, with 13 bases between. The CDR3 length is 15 residues. The germline V gene encodes CDR1 LGHNA and CDR2 YSLEER. This clonotype was sampled from a boy younger than two who had a stem cell transplant for acute myeloid leukemia, so the T cells may come from the graft donor. Sequences were derived from PBMCs, mostly from graft donor cells, sampled 360 days after TCRalphabeta/CD19-depleted stem cell transplant. The chain carries TRBV4-3 and TRBJ1-2; D not resolved. CDR3 in amino acids: CASSQVTWGNYGYTF. The CDR3 DNA reads as TGCGCCAGCAGCCAGGTCACGTGGGGAAACTATGGCTACACCTTC.